A selection of T cell receptor beta chains follows, all from one sample in a study of PD-1 blockade in classical Hodgkin lymphoma. Clones were sequenced by immunoSEQ multiplex PCR, and TCRdb holds only the in-frame ones, with some missing. The repertoire holds tens of thousands of clones, with roughly 90% as singletons. Input material: peripheral blood mononuclear cells (PBMCs). The receptor set was obtained from a human donor with classical Hodgkin lymphoma. The CDR3 runs from the conserved cysteine through the conserved F or W. D genes are given only for firm matches. A clone size is listed for some rows: how often the clone was seen (once, few, many), or a class if it is expanded.

D	size	V	J	DNA	CDR3
TRBD1	NA	TRBV15	TRBJ1-2	TGTGCCACCAGCAGATCGGGGACAGGGGCTAACTATGGCTACACCTTC	CATSRSGTGANYGYTF
TRBD1	NA	TRBV13	TRBJ1-4	TGTGCCAGCAGCTACGGGACAGGGGCTGAAAAACTGTTTTTT	CASSYGTGAEKLFF
TRBD2	few	TRBV9	TRBJ2-7	TGTGCCAGCAGCGCCACTAGCGGGAGGGCCTCCTACGAGCAGTACTTC	CASSATSGRASYEQYF
NA	NA	TRBV29-1	TRBJ2-7	TGCAGCGTTGGGGGTGACCCCTACGAGCAGTACTTC	CSVGGDPYEQYF
NA	NA	TRBV28	TRBJ2-1	TGTGCCAGCAGGCCCGTGGACAGTTCCTACAATGAGCAGTTCTTC	CASRPVDSSYNEQFF
TRBD2	NA	TRBV10-3	TRBJ2-1	TGTGCCATCAGTGGACCGGGACTAGCGGGAACCAATGAGCAGTTCTTC	CAISGPGLAGTNEQFF
NA	NA	TRBV5-6	TRBJ1-2	TGTGCCAGCAGCTCTGGTTCAGGTAGAAAGGATGGCTACACCTTC	CASSSGSGRKDGYTF
NA	NA	TRBV5-1	TRBJ2-4	TGCGCCAGCAGCTTGGCCAGCGTGGACATTCAGTACTTC	CASSLASVDIQYF
TRBD2	NA	TRBV19	TRBJ2-2	TGTGCCAGTAGTAGCGGGAGGACGAACACCGGGGAGCTGTTTTTT	CASSSGRTNTGELFF
NA	NA	TRBV5-1	TRBJ2-1	TGCGCCAGCAGCTTGGGATTACTAGCTGGGAGAAGCTCCTACAATGAGCAGTTCTTC	CASSLGLLAGRSSYNEQFF
NA	NA	TRBV20-1	TRBJ2-1	TGCAGTGCTAGTGTTTCCGCCGAGCAGTTCTTC	CSASVSAEQFF
NA	NA	TRBV10-1	TRBJ1-3	TGCGCCAGCAGTGAGAAAGGGGGTAGCGGAAACACCATATATTTT	CASSEKGGSGNTIYF
NA	once	TRBV11-3	TRBJ1-1	TGTGCCAGCAGCTTAGAGGGGGGGCTGGAAACTGAAGCTTTCTTT	CASSLEGGLETEAFF
NA	NA	TRBV29-1	TRBJ2-1	TGCAGCGGTGTGGACGCTGGCGGCGAGCAGTTCTTC	CSGVDAGGEQFF
TRBD2	NA	TRBV10-1	TRBJ2-1	TGCGCCAGCTCACCCCCGGGACTAGCGGGAAGCAACAATGAGCAGTTCTTC	CASSPPGLAGSNNEQFF
TRBD1	NA	TRBV5-1	TRBJ2-5	TGCGCCAGCAGCTTTGGTGCAGGGGGCAGGAGAGGAGAGACCCAGTACTTC	CASSFGAGGRRGETQYF
NA	once	TRBV11-2	TRBJ1-1	TGTGCCAGCAGCTTAGGGGACGCAGGGAAAGCTTTCTTT	CASSLGDAGKAFF
TRBD2	NA	TRBV5-1	TRBJ2-3	TGCGCCAGCAGCCCGTGGGGACTAGCGGAGCCTGCAAATACGCAGTATTTT	CASSPWGLAEPANTQYF
TRBD1	NA	TRBV2	TRBJ2-7	TGTGCCAGCACGGACAGGCCCCCCTACGAGCAGTACTTC	CASTDRPPYEQYF
NA	NA	TRBV9	TRBJ2-1	TGTGCCAGCAGCGCGAGTGGGGGTTACAATGAGCAGTTCTTC	CASSASGGYNEQFF
NA	NA	TRBV11-2	TRBJ1-4	TGTGCCAGCAGCTTAACGGGGGAAGAACTGTTTTTT	CASSLTGEELFF
NA	once	TRBV7-8	TRBJ2-6	TGTGCCAGCAGCCCGGACAGTTTGGGCTCTGGGGCCAACGTCCTGACTTTC	CASSPDSLGSGANVLTF
NA	NA	TRBV1	TRBJ1-2	TGCACCAGCAGCCAAGAAGGGGGGGCTCGGTATGGCTACACCTTC	CTSSQEGGARYGYTF
NA	NA	TRBV5-1	TRBJ1-1	TGCGCCAGCAGCTTGCGGGCAGCAGGGAACACTGAAGCTTTCTTT	CASSLRAAGNTEAFF
NA	NA	TRBV4-2	TRBJ1-5	TGTGCCAGCAGCCAAGACGTGAAAACAGGAACCAATCAGCCCCAGCATTTT	CASSQDVKTGTNQPQHF
TRBD1	NA	TRBV29-1	TRBJ1-5	TGCAGCGTAAAGACAGGGGCGGGGGGTCAGCCCCAGCATTTT	CSVKTGAGGQPQHF
NA	NA	TRBV19	TRBJ1-5	TGTGCCAGTAGCCTAGGGGTGTCTGGGCCCCAGCATTTT	CASSLGVSGPQHF
TRBD1	NA	TRBV7-2	TRBJ2-7	TGTGCCAGCAGTAAAGGACAGGGTCCGTACGAGCAGTACTTC	CASSKGQGPYEQYF
NA	NA	TRBV11-2	TRBJ2-2	TGTGCCAGCAGCTTAGTTGGGGCCGGGGAGCTGTTTTTT	CASSLVGAGELFF
NA	NA	TRBV18	TRBJ2-5	TGTGCCAGCTCACCTCTCCAAGAGACCCAGTACTTC	CASSPLQETQYF
NA	NA	TRBV5-4	TRBJ1-2	TGTGCCAGCAGCTTGGGTGGACCTATGGACTACACCTTC	CASSLGGPMDYTF
NA	once	TRBV9	TRBJ2-3	TGTGCCAGCAGTGGAGTCGGGGACACAGATACGCAGTATTTT	CASSGVGDTDTQYF
NA	NA	TRBV5-4	TRBJ2-2	TGTGCCAGCAGCTCGGACCCGGGGGACACCGGGGAGCTGTTTTTT	CASSSDPGDTGELFF
TRBD2	NA	TRBV11-2	TRBJ2-2	TGTGCCAGCAGCTTAGACTATAGCGGGGGCACCGGGGAGCTGTTTTTT	CASSLDYSGGTGELFF
TRBD2	NA	TRBV10-3	TRBJ2-1	TGTGCCATCACCGCCGGGACTAACCTCGAGCAGTTCTTC	CAITAGTNLEQFF
TRBD1	NA	TRBV5-1	TRBJ1-1	TGCGCCAGCGGGACAGGGGGCACTGAAGCTTTCTTT	CASGTGGTEAFF